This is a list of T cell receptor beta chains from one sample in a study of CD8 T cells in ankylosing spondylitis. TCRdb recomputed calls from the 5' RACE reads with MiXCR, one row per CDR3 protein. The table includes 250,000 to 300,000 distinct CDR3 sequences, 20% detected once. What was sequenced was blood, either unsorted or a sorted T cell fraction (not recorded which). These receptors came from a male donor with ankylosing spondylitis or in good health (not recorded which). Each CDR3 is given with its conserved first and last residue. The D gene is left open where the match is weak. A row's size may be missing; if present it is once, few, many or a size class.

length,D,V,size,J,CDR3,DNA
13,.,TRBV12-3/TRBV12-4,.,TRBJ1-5,CASSLSGKQPQHF,TGTGCCAGCAGTTTATCCGGGAAGCAGCCCCAGCATTTT
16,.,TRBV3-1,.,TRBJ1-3,CASSHNKGSAGNTIYF,TGTGCCAGCAGCCACAATAAGGGTTCGGCTGGAAACACCATATATTTT
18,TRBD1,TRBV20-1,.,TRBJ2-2,CSARDPGQAYANTGELFF,TGCAGTGCTAGAGATCCGGGACAGGCCTACGCGAACACCGGGGAGCTGTTTTTT
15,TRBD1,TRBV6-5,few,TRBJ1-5,CASSYGQGVEQPQHF,TGTGCCAGCAGTTACGGACAGGGGGTCGAACAGCCCCAGCATTTT
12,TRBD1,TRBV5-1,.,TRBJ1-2,CASSAGQEGYTF,TGCGCCAGCAGCGCTGGACAGGAGGGCTACACCTTC
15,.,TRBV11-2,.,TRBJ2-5,CASSLEARMVETQYF,TGTGCCAGCAGCTTAGAAGCAAGGATGGTGGAGACCCAGTACTTC
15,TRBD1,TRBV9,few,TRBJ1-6,CASSTGDSSNSPLHF,TGTGCCAGCAGCACCGGGGACAGTTCTAATTCACCCCTCCACTTT
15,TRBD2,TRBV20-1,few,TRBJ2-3,CSAPRTSGSTDTQYF,TGCAGTGCGCCCAGGACTAGCGGGAGCACAGATACGCAGTATTTT
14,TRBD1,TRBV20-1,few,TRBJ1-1,CSASGAGGNTEAFF,TGCAGTGCTTCCGGGGCAGGGGGGAACACTGAAGCTTTCTTT
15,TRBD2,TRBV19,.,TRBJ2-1,CASNLNGLADNEQFF,TGTGCCAGTAACCTCAACGGACTAGCGGACAATGAGCAGTTCTTC
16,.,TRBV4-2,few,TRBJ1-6,CASSSQGPKGDSPLHF,TGTGCCAGCAGCTCACAGGGCCCTAAGGGGGATTCACCCCTCCACTTT
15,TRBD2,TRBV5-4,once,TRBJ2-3,CASSLPGGFTDTQYF,TGTGCCAGCAGCCTCCCCGGGGGGTTCACAGATACGCAGTATTTT
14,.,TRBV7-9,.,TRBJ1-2,CASSLGGASYGYTF,TGTGCCAGCAGCTTAGGGGGGGCATCCTATGGCTACACCTTC
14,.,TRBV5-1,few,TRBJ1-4,CASSRQGLQEKLFF,TGCGCCAGCAGCCGCCAGGGTCTTCAAGAAAAACTGTTTTTT
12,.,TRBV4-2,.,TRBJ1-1,CASGTVNTEAFF,TGTGCCAGCGGGACGGTGAACACTGAAGCTTTCTTT
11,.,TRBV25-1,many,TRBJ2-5,CASSVRETQYF,TGTGCCAGCAGTGTCAGAGAGACCCAGTACTTC
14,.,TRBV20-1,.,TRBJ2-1,CSARDGSDFTRQFF,TGCAGTGCTAGAGATGGGTCTGACTTTACCCGGCAGTTCTTC
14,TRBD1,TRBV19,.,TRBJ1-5,CASSMGQFNQPQHF,TGTGCCAGTAGTATGGGACAGTTCAATCAGCCCCAGCATTTT
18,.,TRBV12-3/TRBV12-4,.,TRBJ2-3,CASRVRVENRLGTDTQYF,TGTGCCAGCAGGGTCCGCGTAGAGAACAGGCTTGGCACAGATACGCAGTATTTT
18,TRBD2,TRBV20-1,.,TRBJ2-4,CSAAPGLAGLKAKNIQYF,TGCAGTGCCGCACCGGGACTAGCGGGGCTTAAAGCCAAAAACATTCAGTACTTC
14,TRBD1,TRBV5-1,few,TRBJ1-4,CASSGGQANEKLFF,TGCGCCAGCAGCGGGGGACAGGCTAATGAAAAACTGTTTTTT
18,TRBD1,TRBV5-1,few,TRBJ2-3,CASSLEGGAPWKTDTQYF,TGCGCCAGCAGCTTGGAAGGGGGCGCGCCCTGGAAAACAGATACGCAGTATTTT
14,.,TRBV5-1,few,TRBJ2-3,CASSSGQRKDTQYF,TGCGCCAGCAGCTCCGGACAGCGAAAAGATACGCAGTATTTT
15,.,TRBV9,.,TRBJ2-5,CASSVDRGRVETQYF,TGTGCCAGCAGCGTAGATCGGGGAAGAGTAGAGACCCAGTACTTC
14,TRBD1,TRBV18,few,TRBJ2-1,CASSPRDRAHEQFF,TGTGCCAGCTCACCAAGAGACAGGGCCCATGAGCAGTTCTTC
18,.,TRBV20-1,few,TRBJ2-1,CSAALKPPSDHRRNEQFF,TGCAGTGCAGCCCTTAAGCCCCCTAGCGACCACCGTCGAAATGAGCAGTTCTTC
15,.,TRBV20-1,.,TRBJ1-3,CSAKVARAFGNTIYF,TGCAGTGCCAAGGTAGCTCGGGCCTTTGGAAACACCATATATTTT
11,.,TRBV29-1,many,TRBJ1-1,CSVETDTEAFF,TGCAGCGTTGAAACGGACACTGAAGCTTTCTTT
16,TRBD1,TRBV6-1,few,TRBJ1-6,CASSEGTGWYNSPLHF,TGTGCCAGCAGTGAAGGGACAGGGTGGTATAATTCACCCCTCCACTTT
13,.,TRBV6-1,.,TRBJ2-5,CASSIGAGETQYF,TGTGCCAGCAGTATCGGGGCCGGGGAGACCCAGTACTTC
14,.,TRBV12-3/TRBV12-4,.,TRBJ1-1,CASSFPAGNTEAFF,TGTGCCAGCAGTTTCCCCGCCGGGAACACTGAAGCTTTCTTT
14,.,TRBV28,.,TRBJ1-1,CASSPGSVLTEAFF,TGTGCCAGCAGCCCTGGATCTGTCCTCACTGAAGCTTTCTTT
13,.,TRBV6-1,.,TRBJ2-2,CASRETDAGELFF,TGTGCCAGCAGGGAGACTGACGCCGGGGAGCTGTTTTTT
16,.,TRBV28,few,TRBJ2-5,CASSPGDHDIGETQYF,TGTGCCAGCAGTCCCGGGGACCACGACATCGGGGAGACCCAGTACTTC
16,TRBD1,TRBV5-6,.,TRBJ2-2,CASSPAGTGLTGELFF,TGTGCCAGCAGCCCGGCCGGGACAGGACTCACCGGGGAGCTGTTTTTT
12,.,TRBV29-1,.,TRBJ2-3,CSSEKGTDTQYF,TGCAGTAGCGAAAAGGGCACAGATACGCAGTATTTT
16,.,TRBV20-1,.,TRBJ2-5,CSARGVGRLGRETQYF,TGCAGTGCTAGAGGAGTGGGCCGCCTGGGGAGGGAGACCCAGTACTTC
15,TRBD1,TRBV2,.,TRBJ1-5,CASRIRGQGNQPQHF,TGTGCCAGCCGGATTCGCGGACAGGGGAATCAGCCCCAGCATTTT
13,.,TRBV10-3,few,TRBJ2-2,CAISGTLPGELFF,TGTGCCATCAGCGGGACCCTCCCCGGGGAGCTGTTTTTT
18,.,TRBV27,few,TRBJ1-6,CASSLQGQTPNYNSPLHF,TGTGCCAGCAGTTTACAGGGCCAAACCCCTAACTATAATTCACCCCTCCACTTT
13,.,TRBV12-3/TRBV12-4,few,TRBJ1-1,CASSPPPPSEAFF,TGTGCCAGCAGCCCCCCCCCTCCGTCGGAAGCTTTCTTT
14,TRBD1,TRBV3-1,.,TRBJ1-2,CASRDRVANYGYTF,TGTGCCAGCAGGGACAGGGTAGCGAACTATGGCTACACCTTC
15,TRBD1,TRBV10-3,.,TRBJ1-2,CAISELQGVNYGYTF,TGTGCCATCAGTGAGCTGCAGGGGGTTAACTATGGCTACACCTTC